This T cell receptor beta chain was retrieved from a study of T cells in Graves' hyperthyroidism and ophthalmopathy (dated by TCRdb to between 2018 and 2021). Context from the whole study: To identify distinguishing TCR V-J signatures, a discovery cohort of around 100 patients was used, comprising 40 to 45 with Graves' ophthalmopathy and around 57 with stable Graves' hyperthyroidism. Whether ophthalmopathy could be predicted prospectively was tested in an independent validation cohort made up of 18 to 20 hyperthyroidism patients plus 17 patients who later progressed to ophthalmopathy. Following sampling, methimazole starting at 30 mg daily was given to hyperthyroidism patients, and high-dose intravenous methylprednisolone was given to ophthalmopathy patients. The study also compared thyroid tissue and blood T-cell repertoires from roughly 6 Graves' hyperthyroidism patients. The roughly 99 discovery patients were divided at random into training and test sets in a 7:3 ratio. The paper describes TCR Vbeta CDR3 sequencing of about 140 peripheral blood samples, made up of approximately 40 ophthalmopathy patients, approximately 76 hyperthyroidism patients and 17 progressor patients.

In its sample, this clonotype was seen many times. No cognate antigen has been identified for it. Per-base qualities were not stored, and no clone one base away is much larger. The full study reports these points: In cross-validation, a model built on a 13 V-J signature told ophthalmopathy apart from stable hyperthyroidism with less than 90% sensitivity and about 81% specificity, and in testing the same model reached 80%/75%. In validation, the model predicted progression to ophthalmopathy with 60% to 71% sensitivity and less than 80% specificity, a median of 6.5 months before onset. No statistical method was used to fix the sample size in advance, and group allocation was not hidden from the investigators. Most expanded thyroid clonotypes (frequency above 0.001) were also detected in blood, a finding suggesting that blood repertoires may reflect thyroid immune responses.

Its CDR3 holds 13 amino acids, cysteine through phenylalanine. Left in the record is the CDR3 DNA by itself, 39 bases read in frame from the first base. Via the germline V gene (reference sequence), CDR1 is MNHNY and CDR2 SVGAGI. The TCR beta CDR3 regions were amplified from the RNA transcripts. The first round of RT-PCR for the TCR CDR3 was performed with the HTBI primer set and the Qiagen OneStep RT-PCR kit. The libraries were constructed in a second round of multiplex PCR and then size-selected and purified. Libraries were sequenced paired-end with 100 bp reads on an Illumina HiSeq2000. For the original study's pipeline: Raw data were processed with SOAPnuke, discarding reads with adapters, uncalled bases, mean Phred below 15, or no exact constant-primer or identifier match. High-quality paired reads were merged with COPE v1.2.5, and unique nucleotide sequences were defined as clonotypes. MiTCR v1.1 was used to align clonotypes to the IMGT TRBV, TRBD and TRBJ reference segments. The analysis included only V-J combinations with a frequency above 0.0001, which together covered 98% to 99.2% of the repertoires. A TCS score was defined as the ratio of F50 (clonal expansion) to E x V (chaos), with BLOSUM62-based TCRdist applied between CDR3 peptides within each V-J. Welch's t-statistics and random forest reduced around 520 V-J features to about 13, which were used in a naive Bayes classifier (R e1071). The Morisita-Horn index was used to measure how similar the thyroid and blood repertoires were. Using fastp at Q25 and MiXCR, TCRdb reprocessed the public reads and kept productive beta chains. Rows matching on CDR3 protein sequence are summarized as one entry with the most common DNA and genes. TCRdb, not the original authors, processed these V and J calls. The sample profile shows a few hundred thousand distinct CDR3 sequences; under 60% of them were found once. The ten biggest clones cover about 7.8% of the sample.

Stable Graves' hyperthyroidism was defined as no progression to ophthalmopathy during 18 months of follow-up. The hyperthyroidism patients were between 18 and 65 years old and newly diagnosed, with a disease duration of less than 2 months. Exclusion was applied to patients with uncontrolled infections, other autoimmune diseases, pregnancy or lactation. Diagnoses were based on clinical symptoms, serum thyroxine and TRAb, thyroid ultrasound and orbital computed tomography. Total RNA was extracted using Trizol reagent, and RNA quality was assessed on an Agilent 2100 Bioanalyzer. This clonotype originated in a woman under 30 with Graves' hyperthyroidism. The sequence joins TRBV6-6 to TRBJ1-5; TRBD1 is possibly the D segment (6 matching bases). The sequencing input was peripheral blood or thyroid tissue (not recorded which). The DNA sequence is as follows: TGTGCGGGCGGGACAAGTAGCAATCAGCCCCAGCATTTT. The translation is CAGGTSSNQPQHF.